This TCR beta chain is from a study of blood T cell repertoires in COVID-19. About the research overall: PBMCs, B-cell-depleted T cells, or T cells provided the cDNA or gDNA that made up the material.

Source study methods: Researchers report that nucleated cell counts were estimated from reference gene primer amplification. TCRdb's copy holds only in-frame clones and misses some; the assay was immunoSEQ multiplex PCR. That table furnishes V, J and clone size, whereas the DNA furnished D and trimming. The repertoire holds about 300,000 clones, with around 89% as singletons. The CDR3 is 16 residues long. Trimming took 4 bases from V and 4 from J, leaving 18 bases between them. CDR1 and CDR2 from the germline V gene are WNHNN and SYGVQD (reference sequence). The receptor's source is a man between 40 and 49 years old with acute or convalescent COVID-19. The sample was peripheral blood. The V and J genes are TRBV10-1 and TRBJ2-3, with D possibly being TRBD2 (5 bases). CDR3 in amino acids: CASSGLSLRAPDTQYF. The CDR3 DNA follows: TGCGCCAGCAGTGGCTTATCCTTGAGGGCCCCAGATACGCAGTATTTT.